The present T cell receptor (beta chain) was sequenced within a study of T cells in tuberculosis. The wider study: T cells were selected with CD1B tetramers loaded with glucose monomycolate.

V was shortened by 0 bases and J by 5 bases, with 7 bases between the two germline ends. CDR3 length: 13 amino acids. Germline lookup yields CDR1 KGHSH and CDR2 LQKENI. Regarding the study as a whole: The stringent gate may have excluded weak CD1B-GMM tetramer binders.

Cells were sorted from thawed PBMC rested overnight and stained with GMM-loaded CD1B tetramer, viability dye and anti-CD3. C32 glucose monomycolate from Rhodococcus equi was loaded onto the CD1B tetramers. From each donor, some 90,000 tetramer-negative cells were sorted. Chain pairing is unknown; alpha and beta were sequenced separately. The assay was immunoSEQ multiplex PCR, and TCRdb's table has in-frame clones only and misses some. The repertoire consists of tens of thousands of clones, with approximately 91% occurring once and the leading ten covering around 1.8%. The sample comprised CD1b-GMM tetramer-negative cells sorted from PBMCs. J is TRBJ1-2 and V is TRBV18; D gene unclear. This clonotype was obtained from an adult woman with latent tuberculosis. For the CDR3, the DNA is TGTGCCAGCTCACCACCAGCGGGGTATGGCTACACCTTC. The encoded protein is CASSPPAGYGYTF.